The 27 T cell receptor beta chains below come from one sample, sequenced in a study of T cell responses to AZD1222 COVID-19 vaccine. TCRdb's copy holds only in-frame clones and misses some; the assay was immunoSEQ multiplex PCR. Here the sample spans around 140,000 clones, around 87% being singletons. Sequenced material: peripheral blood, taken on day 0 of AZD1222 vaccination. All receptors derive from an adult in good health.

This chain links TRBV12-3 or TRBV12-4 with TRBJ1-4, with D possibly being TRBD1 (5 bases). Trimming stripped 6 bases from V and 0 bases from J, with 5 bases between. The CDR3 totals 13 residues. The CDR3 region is CASRQATNEKLFF. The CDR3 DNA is TGTGCCAGCAGACAGGCAACTAATGAAAAACTGTTTTTT.

CDR3: CASSQTSPLHF. The CDR3 DNA is TGTGCCAGCAGCCAAACTTCACCCCTCCACTTT. The chain recombines TRBV7-9 with TRBJ1-6; no reliable D call. The V gene's germline CDR1 is SEHNR and CDR2 FQNEAQ (reference sequence). Trimming shortened V by 5 bases and J by 9 bases, and 5 bases separated the two germline ends. The CDR3 length is 11 residues.

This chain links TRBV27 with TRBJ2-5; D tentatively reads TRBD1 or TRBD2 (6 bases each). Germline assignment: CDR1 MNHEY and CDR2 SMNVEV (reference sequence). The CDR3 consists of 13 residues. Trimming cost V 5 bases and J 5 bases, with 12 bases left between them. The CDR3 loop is CASSPWGAETQYF. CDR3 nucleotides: TGTGCCAGCAGTCCCTGGGGGGCGGAGACCCAGTACTTC.

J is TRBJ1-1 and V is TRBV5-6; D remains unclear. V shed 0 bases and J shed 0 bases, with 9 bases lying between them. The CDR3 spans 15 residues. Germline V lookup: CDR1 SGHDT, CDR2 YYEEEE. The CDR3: CASSLGVSLNTEAFF. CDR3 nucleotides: TGTGCCAGCAGCTTGGGGGTCAGTTTGAACACTGAAGCTTTCTTT.

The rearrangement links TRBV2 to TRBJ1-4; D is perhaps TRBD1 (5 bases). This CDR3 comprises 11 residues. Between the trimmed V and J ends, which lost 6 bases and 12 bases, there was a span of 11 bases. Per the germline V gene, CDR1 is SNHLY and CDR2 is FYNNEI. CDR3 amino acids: CASRAPGELFF. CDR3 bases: TGTGCCAGCAGGGCCCCGGGGGAACTGTTTTTT.

The CDR3 bases are TGTGCCAGCAGAAAAGAAGTTACGAATTCACCCCTCCACTTT. This gives the protein CASRKEVTNSPLHF. J is TRBJ1-6 and V is TRBV2; D unclear. The CDR3 covers 14 residues. Trimming pared 6 bases from V and 7 bases from J, leaving 13 bases between. Germline V gene data show CDR1 as SNHLY and CDR2 as FYNNEI.

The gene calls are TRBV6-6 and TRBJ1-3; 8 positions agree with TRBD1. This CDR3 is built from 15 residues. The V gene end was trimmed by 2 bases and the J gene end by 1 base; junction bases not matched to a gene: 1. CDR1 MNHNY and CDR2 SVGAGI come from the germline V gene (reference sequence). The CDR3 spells CASSYGTGSGNTIYF. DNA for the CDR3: TGTGCCAGCAGTTACGGGACAGGTTCTGGAAACACCATATATTTT.

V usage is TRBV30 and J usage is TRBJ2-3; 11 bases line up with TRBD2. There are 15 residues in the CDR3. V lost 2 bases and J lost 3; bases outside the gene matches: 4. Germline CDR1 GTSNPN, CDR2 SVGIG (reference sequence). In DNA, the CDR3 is TGTGCCTGGAGTCGGGCTAGCGGGGGGACAGATACGCAGTATTTT. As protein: CAWSRASGGTDTQYF.

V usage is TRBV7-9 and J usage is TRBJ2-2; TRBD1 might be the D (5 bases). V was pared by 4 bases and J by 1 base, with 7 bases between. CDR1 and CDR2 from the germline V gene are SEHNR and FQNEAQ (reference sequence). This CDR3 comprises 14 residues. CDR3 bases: TGTGCCAGCAGCTACCAGGGGAACACCGGGGAGCTGTTTTTT. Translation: CASSYQGNTGELFF.

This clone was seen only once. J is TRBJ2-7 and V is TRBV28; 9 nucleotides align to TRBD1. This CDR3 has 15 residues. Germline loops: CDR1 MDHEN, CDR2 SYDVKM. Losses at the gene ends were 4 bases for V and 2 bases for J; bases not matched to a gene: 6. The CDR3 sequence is CASSSGTGLTYEQYF. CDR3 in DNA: TGTGCCAGCAGTTCCGGGACAGGGCTAACCTACGAGCAGTACTTC. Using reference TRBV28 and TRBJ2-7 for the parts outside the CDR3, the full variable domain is DVKVTQSSRYLVKRTGEKVFLECVQDMDHENMFWYRQDPGLGLRLIYFSYDVKMKEKGDIPEGYSVSREKKERFSLILESASTNQTSMYLCASSSGTGLTYEQYFGPGTRLTVT.

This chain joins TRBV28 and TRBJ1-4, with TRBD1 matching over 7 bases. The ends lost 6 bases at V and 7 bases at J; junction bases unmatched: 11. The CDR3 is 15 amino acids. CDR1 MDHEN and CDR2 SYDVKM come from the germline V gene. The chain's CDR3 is CASSLQGSAIEKLFF. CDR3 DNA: TGTGCCAGCAGCTTACAGGGGTCCGCTATTGAAAAACTGTTTTTT.

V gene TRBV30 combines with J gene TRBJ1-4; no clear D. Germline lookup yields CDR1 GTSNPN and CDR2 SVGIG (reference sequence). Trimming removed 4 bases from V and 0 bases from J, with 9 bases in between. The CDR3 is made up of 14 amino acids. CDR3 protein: CAWNKDSTNEKLFF. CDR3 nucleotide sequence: TGTGCCTGGAATAAAGACTCAACTAATGAAAAACTGTTTTTT.

The CDR3 protein is CAWSDPGQYSNQPQHF. The CDR3 DNA reads TGTGCCTGGAGTGATCCGGGACAGTATAGCAATCAGCCCCAGCATTTT. The chain uses TRBV30 and TRBJ1-5; 7 bases are a match to TRBD1. The CDR3 extends over 16 amino acids. V gave up 1 base and J gave up 0 bases; unmatched junction bases: 6. Per the germline V gene, CDR1 is GTSNPN and CDR2 is SVGIG (reference sequence).

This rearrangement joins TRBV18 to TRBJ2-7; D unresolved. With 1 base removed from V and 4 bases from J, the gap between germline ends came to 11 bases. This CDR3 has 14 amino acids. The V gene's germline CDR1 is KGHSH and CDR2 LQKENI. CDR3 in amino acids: CASSPRVQGYEQYF. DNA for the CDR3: TGTGCCAGCTCACCACGAGTGCAAGGGTACGAGCAGTACTTC.

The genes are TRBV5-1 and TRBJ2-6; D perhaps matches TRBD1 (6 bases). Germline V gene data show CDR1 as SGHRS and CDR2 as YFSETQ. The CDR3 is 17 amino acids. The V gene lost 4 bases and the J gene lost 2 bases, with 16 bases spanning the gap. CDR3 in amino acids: CASSLTGTSPGANVLTF. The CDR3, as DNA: TGCGCCAGCAGCCTTACCGGGACATCACCTGGGGCCAACGTCCTGACTTTC.

The CDR3 is CASSAGQGAPNTEAFF. The CDR3 region has the DNA TGTGCCAGCAGCGCCGGACAGGGAGCTCCGAACACTGAAGCTTTCTTT. This rearrangement joins TRBV5-5 to TRBJ1-1; 8 nucleotides match TRBD1. V was pared by 4 bases and J by 1 base, with 9 bases of the junction left unmatched. This CDR3 region has 16 residues. Germline CDR1 reads SGHKS; CDR2 reads YYEKEE (reference sequence).

The CDR3 DNA reads as TGTGCCAGCAGCACATTAACCCCGAGCTACACCTTC. This encodes CASSTLTPSYTF. V gene TRBV7-9 combines with J gene TRBJ1-2; D is unresolved. V lost 5 bases and J lost 9, with 13 bases in between. CDR1 SEHNR and CDR2 FQNEAQ come from the germline V gene (reference sequence). The CDR3 extends over 12 amino acids.

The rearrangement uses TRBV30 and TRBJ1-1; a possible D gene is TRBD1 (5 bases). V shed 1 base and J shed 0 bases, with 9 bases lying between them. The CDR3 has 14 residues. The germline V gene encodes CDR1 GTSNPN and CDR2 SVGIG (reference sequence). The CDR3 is CAWSGRGMNTEAFF. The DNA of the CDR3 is TGTGCCTGGAGTGGAAGGGGTATGAACACTGAAGCTTTCTTT.

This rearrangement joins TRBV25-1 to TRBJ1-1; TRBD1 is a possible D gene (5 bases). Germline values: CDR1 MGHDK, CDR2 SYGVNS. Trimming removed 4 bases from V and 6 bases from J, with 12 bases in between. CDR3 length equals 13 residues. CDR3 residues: CASSVPRGAEAFF. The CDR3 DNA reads TGTGCCAGCAGTGTTCCGCGGGGCGCTGAAGCTTTCTTT.

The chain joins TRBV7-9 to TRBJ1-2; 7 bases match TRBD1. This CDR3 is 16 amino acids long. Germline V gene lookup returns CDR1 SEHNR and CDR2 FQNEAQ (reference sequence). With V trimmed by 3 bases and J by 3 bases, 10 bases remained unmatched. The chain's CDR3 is CASSLGDRTIYYGYTF. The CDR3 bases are TGTGCCAGCAGCTTGGGGGACAGAACCATTTACTATGGCTACACCTTC.

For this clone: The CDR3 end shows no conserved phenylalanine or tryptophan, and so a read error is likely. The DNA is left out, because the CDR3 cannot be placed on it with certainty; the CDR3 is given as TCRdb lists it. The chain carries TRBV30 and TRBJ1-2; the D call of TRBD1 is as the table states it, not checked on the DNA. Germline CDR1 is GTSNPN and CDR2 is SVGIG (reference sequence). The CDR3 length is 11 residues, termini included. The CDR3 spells CAWSGPPGQGS.

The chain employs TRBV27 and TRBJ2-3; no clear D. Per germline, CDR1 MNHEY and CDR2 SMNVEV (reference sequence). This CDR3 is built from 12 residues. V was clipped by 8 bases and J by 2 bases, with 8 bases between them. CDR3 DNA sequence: TGTGCCAGCGGATGGATCACAGATACGCAGTATTTT. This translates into CASGWITDTQYF.

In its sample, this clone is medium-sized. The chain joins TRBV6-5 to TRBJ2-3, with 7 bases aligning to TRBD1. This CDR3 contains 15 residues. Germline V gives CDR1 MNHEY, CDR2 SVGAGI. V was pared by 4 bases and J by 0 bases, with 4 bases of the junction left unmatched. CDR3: CASSWTGSSTDTQYF. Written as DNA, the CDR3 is TGTGCCAGCAGTTGGACAGGATCTAGCACAGATACGCAGTATTTT.

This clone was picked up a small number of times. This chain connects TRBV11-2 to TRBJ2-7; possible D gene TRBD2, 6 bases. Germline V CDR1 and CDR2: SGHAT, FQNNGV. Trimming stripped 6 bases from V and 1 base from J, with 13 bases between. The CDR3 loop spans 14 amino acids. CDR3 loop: CASSGGSLSYEQYF. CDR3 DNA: TGTGCCAGCAGTGGGGGGAGTTTGTCCTACGAGCAGTACTTC.

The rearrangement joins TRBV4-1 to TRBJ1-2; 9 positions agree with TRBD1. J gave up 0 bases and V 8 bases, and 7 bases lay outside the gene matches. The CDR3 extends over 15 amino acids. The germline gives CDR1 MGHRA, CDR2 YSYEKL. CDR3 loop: CASGDRALANYGYTF. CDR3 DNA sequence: TGCGCCAGCGGGGACAGGGCCCTAGCTAACTATGGCTACACCTTC.

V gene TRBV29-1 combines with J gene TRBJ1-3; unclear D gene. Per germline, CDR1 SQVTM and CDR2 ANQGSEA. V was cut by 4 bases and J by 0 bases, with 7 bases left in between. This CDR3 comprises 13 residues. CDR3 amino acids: CSVALSSGNTIYF. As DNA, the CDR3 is TGCAGCGTTGCCCTATCCTCTGGAAACACCATATATTTT.

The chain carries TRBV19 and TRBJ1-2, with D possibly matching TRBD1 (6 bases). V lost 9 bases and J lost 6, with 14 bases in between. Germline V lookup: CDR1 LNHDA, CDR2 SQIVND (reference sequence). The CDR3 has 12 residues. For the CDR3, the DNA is TGTGCCAGCTTAACAGGGAGGGATGGCTACACCTTC. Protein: CASLTGRDGYTF.